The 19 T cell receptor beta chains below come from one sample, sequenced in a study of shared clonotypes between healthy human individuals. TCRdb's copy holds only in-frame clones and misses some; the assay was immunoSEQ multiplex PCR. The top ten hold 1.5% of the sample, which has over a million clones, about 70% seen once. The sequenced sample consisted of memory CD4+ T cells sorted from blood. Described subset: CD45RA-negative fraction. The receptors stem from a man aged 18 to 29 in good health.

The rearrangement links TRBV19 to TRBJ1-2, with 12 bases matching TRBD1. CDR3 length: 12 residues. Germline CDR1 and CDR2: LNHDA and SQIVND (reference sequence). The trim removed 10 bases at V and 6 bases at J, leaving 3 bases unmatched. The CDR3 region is CATGQGAHGYTF. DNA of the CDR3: TGTGCCACGGGACAGGGGGCTCATGGCTACACCTTC.

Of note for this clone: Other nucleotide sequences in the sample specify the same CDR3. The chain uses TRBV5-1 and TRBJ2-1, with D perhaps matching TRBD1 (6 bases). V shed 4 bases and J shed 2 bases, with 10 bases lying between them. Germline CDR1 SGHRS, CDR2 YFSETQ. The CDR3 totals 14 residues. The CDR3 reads CASSPGQTYNEQFF. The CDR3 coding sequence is TGCGCCAGCAGCCCGGGACAAACCTACAATGAGCAGTTCTTC.

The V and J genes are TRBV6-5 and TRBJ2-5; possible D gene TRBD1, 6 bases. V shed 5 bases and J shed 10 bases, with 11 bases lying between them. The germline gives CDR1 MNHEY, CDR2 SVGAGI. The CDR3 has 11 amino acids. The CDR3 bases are TGTGCCAGCAGTCACAGGGACCTCCAGTACTTC. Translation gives CASSHRDLQYF.

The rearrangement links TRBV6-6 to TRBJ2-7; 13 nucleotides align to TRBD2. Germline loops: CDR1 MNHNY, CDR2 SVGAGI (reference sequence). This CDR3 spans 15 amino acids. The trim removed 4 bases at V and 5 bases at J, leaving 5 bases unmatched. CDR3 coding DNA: TGTGCCAGCAGTTCCCGGACTAGCGGGAGCCACGAGCAGTACTTC. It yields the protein CASSSRTSGSHEQYF.

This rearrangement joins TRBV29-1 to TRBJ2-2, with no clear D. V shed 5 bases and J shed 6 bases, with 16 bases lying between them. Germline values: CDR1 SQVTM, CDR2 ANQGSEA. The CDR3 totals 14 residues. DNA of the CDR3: TGCAGCGTTAGAGCCGCAGGCCTGGCCGGGGAGCTGTTTTTT. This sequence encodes CSVRAAGLAGELFF.

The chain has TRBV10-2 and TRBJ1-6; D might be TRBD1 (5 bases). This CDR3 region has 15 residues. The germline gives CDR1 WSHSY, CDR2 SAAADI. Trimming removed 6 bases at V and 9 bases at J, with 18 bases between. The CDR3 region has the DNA TGCGCCAGCAGGGGCTCCAGGGTGGAAGGTTCACCCCTCCACTTT. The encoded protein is CASRGSRVEGSPLHF.

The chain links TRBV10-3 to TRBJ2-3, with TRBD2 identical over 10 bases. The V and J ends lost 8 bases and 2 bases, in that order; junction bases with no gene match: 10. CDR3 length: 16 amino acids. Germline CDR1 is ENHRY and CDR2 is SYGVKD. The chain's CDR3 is CAIREVAGGATDTQYF. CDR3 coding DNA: TGTGCCATCCGGGAAGTAGCGGGGGGAGCCACAGATACGCAGTATTTT.

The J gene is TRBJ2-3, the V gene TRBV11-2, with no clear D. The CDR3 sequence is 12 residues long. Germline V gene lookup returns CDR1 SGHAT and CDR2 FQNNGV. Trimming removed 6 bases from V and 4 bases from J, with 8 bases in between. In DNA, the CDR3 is TGTGCCAGCAGACCCAAGGCAGATACGCAGTATTTT. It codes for CASRPKADTQYF.

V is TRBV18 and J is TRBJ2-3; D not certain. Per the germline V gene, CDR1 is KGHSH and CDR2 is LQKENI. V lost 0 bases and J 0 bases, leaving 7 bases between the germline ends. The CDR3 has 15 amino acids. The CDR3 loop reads CASSPPGRSTDTQYF. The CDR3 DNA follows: TGTGCCAGCTCACCACCAGGCAGGAGCACAGATACGCAGTATTTT.

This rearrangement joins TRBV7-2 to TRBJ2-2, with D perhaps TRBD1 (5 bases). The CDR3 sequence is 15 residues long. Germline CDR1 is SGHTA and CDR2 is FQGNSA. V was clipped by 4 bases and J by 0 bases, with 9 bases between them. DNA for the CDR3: TGTGCCAGCAGCTGGACAAGCTCGAACACCGGGGAGCTGTTTTTT. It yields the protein CASSWTSSNTGELFF.

The CDR3 reads CAWSVDLTYNEQFF. The CDR3 region has the DNA TGTGCCTGGAGTGTAGACCTTACCTACAATGAGCAGTTCTTC. The J gene is TRBJ2-1, the V gene TRBV30, with D unclear. The CDR3 is made up of 14 amino acids. Trimming pared 0 bases from V and 2 bases from J, leaving 8 bases between. Germline-derived CDR1 and CDR2 are GTSNPN and SVGIG (reference sequence).

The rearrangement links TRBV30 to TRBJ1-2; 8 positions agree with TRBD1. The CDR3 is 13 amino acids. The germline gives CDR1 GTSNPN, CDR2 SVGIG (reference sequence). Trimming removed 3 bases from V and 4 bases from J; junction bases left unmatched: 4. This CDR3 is CAWRSGTGYGYTF. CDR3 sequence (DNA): TGTGCCTGGAGGTCGGGGACAGGCTATGGCTACACCTTC.

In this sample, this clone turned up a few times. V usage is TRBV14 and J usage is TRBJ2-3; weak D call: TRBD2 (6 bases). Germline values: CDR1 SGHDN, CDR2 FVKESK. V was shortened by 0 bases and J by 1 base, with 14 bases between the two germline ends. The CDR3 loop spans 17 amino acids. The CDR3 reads CASSQDLRLGGTDTQYF. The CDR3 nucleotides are TGTGCCAGCAGCCAAGATTTGCGACTAGGAGGCACAGATACGCAGTATTTT.

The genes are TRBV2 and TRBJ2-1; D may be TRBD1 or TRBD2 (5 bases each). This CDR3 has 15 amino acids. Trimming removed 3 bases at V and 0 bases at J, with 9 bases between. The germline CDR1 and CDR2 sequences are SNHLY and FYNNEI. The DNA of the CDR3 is TGTGCCAGCAGTGAGGGGGTGAGCTCCTACAATGAGCAGTTCTTC. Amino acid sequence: CASSEGVSSYNEQFF.

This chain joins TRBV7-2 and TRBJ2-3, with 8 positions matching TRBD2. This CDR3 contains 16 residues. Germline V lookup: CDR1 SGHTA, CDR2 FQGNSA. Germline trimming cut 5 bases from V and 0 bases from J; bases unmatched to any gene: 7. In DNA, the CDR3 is TGTGCCAGCAGCCTTGTAGCGGGAACTAGCACAGATACGCAGTATTTT. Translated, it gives CASSLVAGTSTDTQYF.

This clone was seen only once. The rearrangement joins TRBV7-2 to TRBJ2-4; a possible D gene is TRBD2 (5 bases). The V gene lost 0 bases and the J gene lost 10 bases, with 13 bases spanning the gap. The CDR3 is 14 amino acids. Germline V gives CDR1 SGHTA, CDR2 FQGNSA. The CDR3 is CASSLAGPAAIQYF. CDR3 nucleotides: TGTGCCAGCAGCTTAGCCGGCCCAGCGGCGATTCAGTACTTC.

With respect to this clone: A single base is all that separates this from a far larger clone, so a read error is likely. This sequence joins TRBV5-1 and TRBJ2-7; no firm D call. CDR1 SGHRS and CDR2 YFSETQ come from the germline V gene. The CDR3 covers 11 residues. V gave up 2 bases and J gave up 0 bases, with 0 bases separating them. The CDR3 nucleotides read TGCGCCAGCAGCTTCTCCTACGAGCAGTACTTC. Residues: CASSFSYEQYF.

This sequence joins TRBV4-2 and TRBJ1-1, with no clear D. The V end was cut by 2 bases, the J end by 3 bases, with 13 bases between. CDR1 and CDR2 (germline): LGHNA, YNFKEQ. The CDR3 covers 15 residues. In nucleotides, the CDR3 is TGTGCCAGCAGCCAAAGTTCCGGAGAAGACACTGAAGCTTTCTTT. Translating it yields CASSQSSGEDTEAFF.

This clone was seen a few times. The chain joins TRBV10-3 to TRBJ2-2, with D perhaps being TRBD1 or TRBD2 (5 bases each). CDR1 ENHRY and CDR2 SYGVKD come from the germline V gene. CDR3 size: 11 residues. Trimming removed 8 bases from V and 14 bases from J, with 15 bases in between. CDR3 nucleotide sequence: TGTGCCATCTGGGACGACCGCACCCTGTTTTTT. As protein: CAIWDDRTLFF.